This TCR beta chain was observed in a study of metastatic and nonmetastatic thyroid tumors. TCRdb reprocessed the PCR reads via MiXCR. This table holds tens of thousands of clones, less than 20% found once. CDR1 LGHDT and CDR2 YNNKEL come from the germline V gene (reference sequence). The CDR3 totals 13 residues. Trimming cost V 1 base and J 7 bases, with 7 bases left between them. This clone appeared many times. Patients underwent thyroid surgery, and none had received any treatment before it. This sequence joins TRBV3-1 and TRBJ2-2; D gene uncertain. This TCR was sampled from a female donor with papillary thyroid cancer or a benign thyroid nodule (not recorded which). Some clones in this sample may be carry-over from other donors' samples. The sample was blood. The CDR3 region is CASSQVSSGELFF. CDR3 nucleotides: TGTGCCAGCAGCCAAGTTAGCAGCGGGGAGCTGTTTTTT.